The 10 T cell receptor beta chains listed next were all sequenced from one sample in a study of T cells after yellow fever vaccination. TCRdb reprocessed the 5' RACE reads with MiXCR, giving one entry per CDR3 protein. The repertoire holds about 32,000 distinct CDR3 sequences, with under 12% as singletons. Sequencing was performed on PBMCs, either bulk or a sorted T-cell subset (CD4+, CD8+, memory, or dextramer-sorted; not recorded which), taken approximately 16 days after the first yellow fever vaccination. The origin of the receptors is a man younger than 35 who received the YFV17D yellow fever vaccine.

The table lists this clonotype with many counts. The chain is built from TRBV11-2 and TRBJ1-1; D gene unclear. This CDR3 is 14 amino acids long. Germline CDR1 reads SGHAT; CDR2 reads FQNNGV. V gave up 3 bases and J gave up 4 bases, with 12 bases separating them. The CDR3 protein is CASSLDPAGTEAFF. The CDR3 DNA follows: TGTGCCAGCAGCTTGGACCCAGCGGGCACTGAAGCTTTCTTT.

There are many counts of this clonotype. V is TRBV7-9 and J is TRBJ2-2; D unclear. Germline V CDR1 and CDR2: SEHNR, FQNEAQ (reference sequence). The V and J ends lost 1 base and 6 bases respectively, with 12 bases between them. CDR3 length: 15 amino acids. CDR3 nucleotide sequence: TGTGCCAGCAGCTTAGAAGCTAGTCTTCCCGGGGAGCTGTTTTTT. This sequence encodes CASSLEASLPGELFF.

This clonotype was picked up many times. The chain uses TRBV2 and TRBJ1-4; D call uncertain. V gave up 4 bases and J gave up 6 bases, with 3 bases separating them. Germline V gene lookup returns CDR1 SNHLY and CDR2 FYNNEI. This CDR3 comprises 11 residues. The CDR3 reads CASSVYEKLFF. Written as DNA, the CDR3 is TGTGCCAGCAGTGTTTATGAAAAACTGTTTTTT.

This clonotype was detected ten times or more. The chain combines TRBV12-3 or TRBV12-4 with TRBJ2-6, with 9 bases identical to TRBD1. The CDR3 contains 17 residues. V was clipped by 11 bases and J by 1 base; unmatched bases: 12. The CDR3 bases are TGTGCCTCACACGCGGGACAGGGTTTTTCTGGGGCCAACGTCCTGACTTTC. Protein sequence: CASHAGQGFSGANVLTF.

With respect to this clonotype: This may be a read error, as it is one base from a much larger clone. The chain links TRBV4-1 to TRBJ1-1; weak D call: TRBD1 (5 bases). The CDR3 extends over 15 amino acids. The ends were cut back, 1 base at V and 7 bases at J, with 16 bases in the middle. Germline values: CDR1 MGHRA, CDR2 YSYEKL. The CDR3 protein is CASSQAGTLGDEAFF. The CDR3 bases are TGCGCCAGCAGCCAAGCCGGGACTCTTGGCGATGAAGCTTTCTTT.

In its sample, this clonotype was seen many times. The chain combines TRBV3-1 with TRBJ1-5; D call uncertain. Germline CDR1 reads LGHDT; CDR2 reads YNNKEL (reference sequence). The CDR3 is 13 residues long. Trimming took 0 bases from V and 9 from J, leaving 9 bases between them. The CDR3 bases are TGTGCCAGCAGCCAAGATTGGTGGTGGCCCCAGCATTTT. Translating it yields CASSQDWWWPQHF.

This clonotype is deemed medium-sized (0.01 to 0.1%). The chain links TRBV7-2 to TRBJ2-3, with D unclear. In germline, CDR1 is SGHTA, CDR2 FQGNSA. The CDR3 contains 14 residues. Between the trimmed V and J ends, which lost 0 bases and 0 bases, there was a span of 4 bases. CDR3 in DNA: TGTGCCAGCAGCTTAGCGCGGAGCACAGATACGCAGTATTTT. Its translation is CASSLARSTDTQYF. Complete variable domain (other parts from reference TRBV7-2 and TRBJ2-3): GAGVSQSPSNKVTEKGKDVELRCDPISGHTALYWYRQSLGQGLEFLIYFQGNSAPDKSGLPSDRFSAERTGGSVSTLTIQRTQQEDSAVYLCASSLARSTDTQYFGPGTRLTVL.

There are many counts of this clonotype. This rearrangement joins TRBV12-3 or TRBV12-4 to TRBJ1-3; D remains ambiguous. This CDR3 is 15 amino acids long. Trimming shortened V by 8 bases and J by 1 base, and 15 bases separated the two germline ends. This CDR3 is CASAWTRASGNTIYF. CDR3 nucleotide sequence: TGTGCCAGCGCCTGGACGAGGGCTTCTGGAAACACCATATATTTT.

The table lists this clonotype with many counts. The chain links TRBV27 to TRBJ1-1; 9 bases are shared with TRBD1. The trim removed 4 bases at V and 11 bases at J, leaving 8 bases unmatched. Germline V gives CDR1 MNHEY, CDR2 SMNVEV (reference sequence). CDR3 length equals 13 residues. In DNA form, the CDR3 reads TGTGCCAGCAGTTGGGGACAGGGAGGGGCGGCTTTCTTT. Translation: CASSWGQGGAAFF.

This clonotype was observed a few times. The rearrangement links TRBV6-5 to TRBJ1-3; 8 bases align to TRBD1. This CDR3 spans 17 amino acids. Germline V gene sequence: CDR1 MNHEY, CDR2 SVGAGI. V trimming: 6 bases; J trimming: 2 bases; junction bases outside the gene matches: 12. In DNA, the CDR3 is TGTGCCAGCAGAAGACTCGGACAGGGTAATACTGGAAACACCATATATTTT. Translation gives CASRRLGQGNTGNTIYF.